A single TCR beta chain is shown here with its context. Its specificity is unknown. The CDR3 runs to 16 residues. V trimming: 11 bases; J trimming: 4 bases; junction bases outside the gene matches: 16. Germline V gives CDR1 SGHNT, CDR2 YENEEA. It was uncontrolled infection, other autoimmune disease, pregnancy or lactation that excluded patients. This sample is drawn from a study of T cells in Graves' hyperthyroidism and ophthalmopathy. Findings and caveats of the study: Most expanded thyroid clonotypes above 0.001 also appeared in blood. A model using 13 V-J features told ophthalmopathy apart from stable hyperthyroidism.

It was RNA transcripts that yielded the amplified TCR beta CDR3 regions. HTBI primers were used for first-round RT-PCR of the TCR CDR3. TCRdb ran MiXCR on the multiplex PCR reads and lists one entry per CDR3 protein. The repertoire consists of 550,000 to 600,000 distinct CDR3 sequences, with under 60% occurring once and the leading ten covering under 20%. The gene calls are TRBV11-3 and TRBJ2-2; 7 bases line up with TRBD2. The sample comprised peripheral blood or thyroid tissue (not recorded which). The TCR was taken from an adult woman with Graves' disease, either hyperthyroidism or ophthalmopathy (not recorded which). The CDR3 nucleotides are TGTGCCGGCTCAACCGCGAGGGAGGGATCCACCGGGGAGCTGTTTTTT. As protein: CAGSTAREGSTGELFF.